The 31 T cell receptor beta chains below all came from one sample that was sequenced in a study of response to subunit inactivated influenza vaccine. TCRdb used MiXCR to reprocess the RT-PCR reads, holding one entry per CDR3 protein. The sample has under 850,000 distinct CDR3 sequences, less than 20% seen once. The specimen was PBMCs from blood, collected more than 4 days after vaccination. The receptor set was obtained from a man aged 45-65 years who received an inactivated influenza vaccine.

The chain has TRBV7-8 and TRBJ2-1; the D is unclear. The ends were cut back, 1 base at V and 8 bases at J, with 24 bases in the middle. Germline values: CDR1 SGHVS, CDR2 FQNEAQ. CDR3 length equals 18 residues. DNA of the CDR3: TGTGCCAGCAGCTTAGTACATGGGGTCAGGCCGGATGGGCATGAGCAGTTCTTC. Its translation: CASSLVHGVRPDGHEQFF.

V and J are TRBV12-3 or TRBV12-4 and TRBJ1-1; D remains ambiguous. Trimming removed 3 bases at V and 4 bases at J, with 12 bases between. This CDR3 comprises 14 residues. In nucleotides, the CDR3 is TGTGCCAGCAGTTTGGTGCCGGGGAGCACTGAAGCTTTCTTT. It is translated as CASSLVPGSTEAFF.

The V call is TRBV5-1, the J call TRBJ2-2, with D unresolved. Germline-derived CDR1 and CDR2 are SGHRS and YFSETQ. Trimming took off 1 base at V and 0 bases at J, with 10 bases between the two ends. This CDR3 is built from 16 residues. The CDR3 loop is CASSLSGPTNTGELFF. The CDR3 DNA sequence: TGCGCCAGCAGCTTGTCCGGCCCTACGAACACCGGGGAGCTGTTTTTT.

This chain connects TRBV6-2 or TRBV6-3 to TRBJ1-1; a weak D match, TRBD1 (6 bases). V was shortened by 10 bases and J by 0 bases, with 12 bases between the two germline ends. From germline, CDR1 is MNHEY and CDR2 SVGEGT. The CDR3 totals 13 residues. The CDR3: CATGQIMNTEAFF. The DNA of the CDR3 is TGTGCCACCGGACAGATCATGAACACTGAAGCTTTCTTT.

The rearrangement joins TRBV19 to TRBJ2-5, with 7 bases fitting TRBD2. V shed 2 bases, J shed 9 bases, and the junction held 9 bases outside the gene matches. The CDR3 extends over 14 amino acids. Germline V gene sequence: CDR1 LNHDA, CDR2 SQIVND (reference sequence). The CDR3 loop reads CASSISGTLVAQYF. CDR3 bases: TGTGCCAGTAGTATAAGCGGGACCTTAGTCGCCCAGTACTTC.

This clonotype was picked up a small number of times. This chain joins TRBV28 and TRBJ1-5; 7 positions agree with TRBD1. The CDR3 totals 17 residues. V trimming: 5 bases; J trimming: 0 bases; junction bases outside the gene matches: 10. CDR1 is MDHEN and CDR2 is SYDVKM in the germline V gene. CDR3 residues: CASSPPTDRASNQPQHF. The CDR3 region has the DNA TGTGCCAGCAGTCCCCCCACCGACAGGGCTAGCAATCAGCCCCAGCATTTT. The full variable domain, in which reference TRBV28 and TRBJ1-5 provide the parts outside the CDR3, is DVKVTQSSRYLVKRTGEKVFLECVQDMDHENMFWYRQDPGLGLRLIYFSYDVKMKEKGDIPEGYSVSREKKERFSLILESASTNQTSMYLCASSPPTDRASNQPQHFGDGTRLSIL.

The chain is built from TRBV6-2 or TRBV6-3 and TRBJ1-5; 8 nucleotides align to TRBD1. This CDR3 region has 15 residues. Germline assignment: CDR1 MNHEY and CDR2 SVGEGT. V lost 6 bases to trimming and J lost 4 bases; unmatched junction nucleotides: 8. The CDR3 DNA sequence: TGTGCCAGCAGACCTGCACAGGGGGGGAATCAGCCCCAGCATTTT. Its translation is CASRPAQGGNQPQHF.

The sample holds a few counts of this clonotype. The chain is built from TRBV20-1 and TRBJ2-1; D unclear. The CDR3 is 15 amino acids. Germline CDR1 reads DFQATT; CDR2 reads SNEGSKA (reference sequence). Trimming cost V 2 bases and J 0 bases, with 11 bases left between them. CDR3 loop: CSARQTRSSYNEQFF. The CDR3 DNA reads TGCAGTGCTAGACAGACCCGGAGCTCCTACAATGAGCAGTTCTTC.

The chain recombines TRBV28 with TRBJ2-5, with 7 bases lining up with TRBD2. There are 14 residues in the CDR3. With 4 bases clipped from V and 3 bases from J, the junction kept 5 bases outside the gene matches. The V gene's germline CDR1 is MDHEN and CDR2 SYDVKM. This CDR3 is CASSSPGGKETQYF. In DNA form, the CDR3 reads TGTGCCAGCAGTTCACCGGGGGGTAAAGAGACCCAGTACTTC. Full variable domain (outside the CDR3, taken from reference TRBV28 and TRBJ2-5): DVKVTQSSRYLVKRTGEKVFLECVQDMDHENMFWYRQDPGLGLRLIYFSYDVKMKEKGDIPEGYSVSREKKERFSLILESASTNQTSMYLCASSSPGGKETQYFGPGTRLLVL.

The V gene is TRBV11-2, the J gene TRBJ2-1, with TRBD1 matching over 7 bases. This CDR3 is built from 14 residues. Trimming took 2 bases from V and 8 from J; bases not matched to a gene: 6. Germline V gives CDR1 SGHAT, CDR2 FQNNGV. CDR3 region: CASSLPQGVDEQFF. CDR3 nucleotide sequence: TGTGCCAGCAGCTTACCCCAGGGGGTCGATGAGCAGTTCTTC.

V and J are TRBV9 and TRBJ1-1, with D perhaps matching TRBD1 (5 bases). Germline assignment: CDR1 SGDLS and CDR2 YYNGEE. The CDR3 contains 13 residues. V lost 3 bases, J lost 1 base, and 7 bases lay in between. CDR3 region: CASSGDRNTEAFF. The CDR3 DNA reads as TGTGCCAGCAGCGGCGACAGGAACACTGAAGCTTTCTTT.

This clonotype was seen more than once but under ten times. The chain has TRBV9 and TRBJ2-7; D is undetermined. The germline V gene has CDR1 SGDLS and CDR2 YYNGEE. V was clipped by 8 bases and J by 1 base, with 16 bases between them. The CDR3 has 14 residues. CDR3 in DNA: TGTGCCAGTGCGCGAGCGCCGACTTCCTACGAGCAGTACTTC. Translation gives CASARAPTSYEQYF.

The genes are TRBV20-1 and TRBJ2-5; D is unresolved. CDR1 DFQATT and CDR2 SNEGSKA come from the germline V gene (reference sequence). Trimming removed 6 bases at V and 1 base at J, with 15 bases between. This CDR3 comprises 14 residues. As DNA, the CDR3 is TGCAGTGCCCCGCTGGGTGGGATCCAAGAGACCCAGTACTTC. It is translated as CSAPLGGIQETQYF.

The rearrangement links TRBV5-5 to TRBJ1-4; D call uncertain. Germline V gives CDR1 SGHKS, CDR2 YYEKEE (reference sequence). The CDR3 covers 14 residues. The germline V and J ends were trimmed by 4 bases and 4 bases, with 11 bases remaining between them. As DNA, the CDR3 is TGTGCCAGCAGCGGATGGACTAATAATGAAAAACTGTTTTTT. Translating it yields CASSGWTNNEKLFF.

This chain joins TRBV18 and TRBJ2-1; unclear D gene. Germline V gene sequence: CDR1 KGHSH, CDR2 LQKENI. There are 14 residues in the CDR3. Trimming removed 3 bases at V and 7 bases at J, with 13 bases between. As DNA, the CDR3 is TGTGCCAGCTCACCCCGGTACTCCAAAAATGAGCAGTTCTTC. Translation gives CASSPRYSKNEQFF.

This clonotype was seen ten or more times. CDR3 loop: CASSFTPRDWTRGTRNTIYF. CDR3 DNA sequence: TGTGCCAGCAGCTTCACCCCCCGTGACTGGACCCGAGGTACACGGAACACCATATATTTT. This sequence joins TRBV5-8 and TRBJ1-3, with D unresolved. The CDR3 totals 20 residues. Per the germline V gene, CDR1 is SGHTS and CDR2 is YDEGEE. V lost 2 bases and J lost 7, with 31 bases in between.

In its sample, this clonotype was seen a few times. The chain recombines TRBV4-2 with TRBJ2-1; TRBD2 aligns across 7 bases. This CDR3 is built from 15 residues. Germline CDR1 LGHNA, CDR2 YNFKEQ. V lost 0 bases and J lost 7; bases outside the gene matches: 6. CDR3 protein: CASSQDRTSFNEQFF. DNA for the CDR3: TGTGCCAGCAGCCAAGATCGGACTAGTTTTAATGAGCAGTTCTTC.

This clonotype has only a few counts. V usage is TRBV20-1 and J usage is TRBJ2-3, with D possibly being TRBD1 (5 bases). Between the trimmed V and J ends, which lost 6 bases and 4 bases, there was a span of 17 bases. Germline V gene lookup returns CDR1 DFQATT and CDR2 SNEGSKA (reference sequence). CDR3 size: 14 residues. Written as DNA, the CDR3 is TGCAGTGCCCTCCGGCAGGGCAGGGCAGATACGCAGTATTTT. Residues: CSALRQGRADTQYF.

This clonotype has more than one count but fewer than ten. The chain employs TRBV12-3 or TRBV12-4 and TRBJ2-1, with a weak D call TRBD1 (6 bases). The CDR3 has 16 residues. Trimming took 5 bases from V and 0 from J, leaving 14 bases between them. DNA of the CDR3: TGTGCCAGCAGTCCCCGGACAGCCCGCTCCTACAATGAGCAGTTCTTC. Protein: CASSPRTARSYNEQFF.

The chain joins TRBV10-3 to TRBJ2-3; 7 nucleotides agree with TRBD2. The CDR3 loop spans 17 amino acids. The V gene end was trimmed by 3 bases and the J gene end by 5 bases; junction bases not matched to a gene: 14. The germline V gene encodes CDR1 ENHRY and CDR2 SYGVKD. CDR3: CAISDFRLAGLEDTQYF. DNA for the CDR3: TGTGCCATCAGTGACTTTAGACTAGCCGGGCTCGAAGATACGCAGTATTTT.

This sequence joins TRBV29-1 and TRBJ2-5; maybe TRBD2 (7 bases). The CDR3 is 13 amino acids. With 7 bases removed from V and 5 bases from J, the gap between germline ends came to 17 bases. Germline V lookup: CDR1 SQVTM, CDR2 ANQGSEA. The CDR3 is CSANGGAWETQYF. The CDR3 DNA sequence: TGCAGCGCCAATGGGGGGGCGTGGGAGACCCAGTACTTC.

V usage is TRBV12-3 or TRBV12-4 and J usage is TRBJ2-3; tentatively, D is TRBD1 (6 bases). The CDR3 runs to 17 residues. V was pared by 7 bases and J by 2 bases, with 22 bases between. CDR3 sequence: CASNLGSTGTYTDTQYF. For the CDR3, the DNA is TGTGCCAGCAATTTGGGCTCCACAGGGACCTACACAGATACGCAGTATTTT.

The table lists this clonotype with many counts. The CDR3 protein is CASSQDGQGRYGYTF. In nucleotides, the CDR3 is TGTGCCAGCAGCCAAGATGGACAGGGCCGCTATGGCTACACCTTC. The J gene is TRBJ1-2, the V gene TRBV4-2, with 8 bases identical to TRBD1. Per the germline V gene, CDR1 is LGHNA and CDR2 is YNFKEQ. The ends lost 0 bases at V and 4 bases at J; junction bases unmatched: 4. This CDR3 region has 15 residues.

This clonotype showed up just a few times. The gene calls are TRBV10-3 and TRBJ2-1, with 12 bases lining up with TRBD2. Germline trimming cut 4 bases from V and 4 bases from J; bases unmatched to any gene: 5. In germline, CDR1 is ENHRY, CDR2 SYGVKD. CDR3 size: 16 residues. CDR3 DNA sequence: TGTGCCATCAGTGGGACTAGCGGGACGACTTACAATGAGCAGTTCTTC. This translates into CAISGTSGTTYNEQFF.

This clonotype was detected a few times. The chain has TRBV18 and TRBJ1-1; no firm D call. Trimming stripped 0 bases from V and 4 bases from J, with 6 bases between. This CDR3 comprises 13 residues. The V gene's germline CDR1 is KGHSH and CDR2 LQKENI. The CDR3 DNA sequence: TGTGCCAGCTCACCACCGCTGACCACTGAAGCTTTCTTT. This sequence encodes CASSPPLTTEAFF.

The chain is built from TRBV10-3 and TRBJ2-7, with D maybe TRBD1 (5 bases). The CDR3 is made up of 15 amino acids. Trimming pared 3 bases from V and 0 bases from J, leaving 12 bases between. Germline V gene data show CDR1 as ENHRY and CDR2 as SYGVKD. CDR3 loop: CAISEFDSRSYEQYF. CDR3 bases: TGTGCCATCAGTGAATTCGACAGCCGCTCCTACGAGCAGTACTTC.

This clonotype was seen only a few times. This chain links TRBV29-1 with TRBJ2-1, with 7 bases matching TRBD2. Germline-derived CDR1 and CDR2 are SQVTM and ANQGSEA. This CDR3 is built from 13 residues. The junction had 0 bases not matched to a gene; V was cut back by 2 bases and J by 2 bases. DNA of the CDR3: TGCAGCGTTGAACGGGGGGCCTACAATGAGCAGTTCTTC. Encoded protein: CSVERGAYNEQFF.

The chain combines TRBV29-1 with TRBJ1-1; the D is unclear. Germline CDR1 reads SQVTM; CDR2 reads ANQGSEA. The CDR3 consists of 14 residues. V was cut by 7 bases and J by 1 base, with 16 bases left in between. The CDR3 is CSGSPASGNTEAFF. CDR3 sequence (DNA): TGCAGCGGAAGTCCCGCTTCGGGGAACACTGAAGCTTTCTTT.

This clonotype was observed a few times. The V gene is TRBV10-1, the J gene TRBJ2-2, with 10 bases identical to TRBD2. V dropped 3 bases and J dropped 4; count of bases not matched to a gene: 5. CDR3 size: 16 residues. The germline V gene encodes CDR1 WNHNN and CDR2 SYGVQD (reference sequence). The CDR3 sequence: CASSDSLAGGTGELFF. DNA of the CDR3: TGCGCCAGCAGTGACTCTTTAGCGGGAGGCACCGGGGAGCTGTTTTTT.

This clonotype was found a few times. The V and J genes are TRBV12-3 or TRBV12-4 and TRBJ1-1; D may be TRBD1 (6 bases). Trimming left V 7 bases short and J 9 bases short, with 18 bases between. The CDR3 consists of 13 residues. CDR3: CASTVTGARKAFF. CDR3 nucleotides: TGTGCCAGCACCGTAACGGGGGCTAGGAAAGCTTTCTTT.

The sample holds a few counts of this clonotype. This chain connects TRBV24-1 to TRBJ2-1; TRBD1 matches at 7 bases. Germline CDR1 KGHDR, CDR2 SFDVKD. The CDR3 extends over 12 amino acids. Unmatched junction bases numbered 5, after V lost 7 bases and J lost 9 bases. DNA of the CDR3: TGTGCCACCAGCGACAGGGTACGTGAGCAGTTCTTC. It encodes CATSDRVREQFF.